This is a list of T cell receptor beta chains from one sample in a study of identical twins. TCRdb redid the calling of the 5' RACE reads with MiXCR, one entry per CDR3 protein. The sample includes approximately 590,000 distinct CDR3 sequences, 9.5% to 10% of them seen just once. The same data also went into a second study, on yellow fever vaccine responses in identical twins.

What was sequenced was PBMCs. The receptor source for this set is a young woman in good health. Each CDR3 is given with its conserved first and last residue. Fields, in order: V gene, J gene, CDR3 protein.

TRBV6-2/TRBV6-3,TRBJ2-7,CASSYQNRGLEQYF
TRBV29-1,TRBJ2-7,CSVGEDSAGYEQYF
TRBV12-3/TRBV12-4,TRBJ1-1,CASSKGLAGAFF
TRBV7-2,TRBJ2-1,CASSLASGSSDEQFF
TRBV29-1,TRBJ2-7,CSVELLARGYEQYF
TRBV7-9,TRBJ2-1,CASSLGREIYNEQFF
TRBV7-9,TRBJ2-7,CASSLSPNYEQYF
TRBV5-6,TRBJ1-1,CASSSPQGAVTEAFF
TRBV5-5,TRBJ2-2,CASSFEGAWITGELFF
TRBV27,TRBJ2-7,CASSSGSRGWGEQYF
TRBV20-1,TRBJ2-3,CSASRGQAGDTQYF
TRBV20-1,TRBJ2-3,CSARDRRASGSTDTQYF
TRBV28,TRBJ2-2,CASSPGGGYTGELFF
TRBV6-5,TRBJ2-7,CASSSRQVSYEQYF
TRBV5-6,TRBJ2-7,CASSFPDRYEQYF
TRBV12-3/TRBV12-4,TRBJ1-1,CASIPPHRGYTEAFF
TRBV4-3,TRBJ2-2,CASSQEGGQFTGELFF
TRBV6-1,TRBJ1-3,CASSPYRTAGNTIYF
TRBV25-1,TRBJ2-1,CASSEGLSTAAPTRF
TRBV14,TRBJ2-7,CASSLLAGGYSSSYEQYF
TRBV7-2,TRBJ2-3,CASQRVWEDTQYF
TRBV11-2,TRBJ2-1,CASSLDLSQGYNEQFF
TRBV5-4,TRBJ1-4,CASSLALNEKLFF
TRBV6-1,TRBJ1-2,CAILGGTGPNYGYTF
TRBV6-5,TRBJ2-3,CASSYSKGGTYTDTQYF
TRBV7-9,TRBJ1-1,CASSLDRVGEAFF
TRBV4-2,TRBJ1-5,CASSQEQGFSNQPQHF
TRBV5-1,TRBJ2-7,CASSLAGRGVYEQYF
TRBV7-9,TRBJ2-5,CASSRTVAGGKETQYF
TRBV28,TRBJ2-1,CASSLRLAGIPCTVLLYPCSQFF
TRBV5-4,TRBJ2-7,CARSPGQVPYEQYF
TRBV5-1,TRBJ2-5,CASSLAADLETQYF
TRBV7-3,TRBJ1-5,CASSLKLGGPQHF
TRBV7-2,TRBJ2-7,CASSVASFEQYF
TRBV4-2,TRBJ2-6,CASSHPTGRQTGANVLTF